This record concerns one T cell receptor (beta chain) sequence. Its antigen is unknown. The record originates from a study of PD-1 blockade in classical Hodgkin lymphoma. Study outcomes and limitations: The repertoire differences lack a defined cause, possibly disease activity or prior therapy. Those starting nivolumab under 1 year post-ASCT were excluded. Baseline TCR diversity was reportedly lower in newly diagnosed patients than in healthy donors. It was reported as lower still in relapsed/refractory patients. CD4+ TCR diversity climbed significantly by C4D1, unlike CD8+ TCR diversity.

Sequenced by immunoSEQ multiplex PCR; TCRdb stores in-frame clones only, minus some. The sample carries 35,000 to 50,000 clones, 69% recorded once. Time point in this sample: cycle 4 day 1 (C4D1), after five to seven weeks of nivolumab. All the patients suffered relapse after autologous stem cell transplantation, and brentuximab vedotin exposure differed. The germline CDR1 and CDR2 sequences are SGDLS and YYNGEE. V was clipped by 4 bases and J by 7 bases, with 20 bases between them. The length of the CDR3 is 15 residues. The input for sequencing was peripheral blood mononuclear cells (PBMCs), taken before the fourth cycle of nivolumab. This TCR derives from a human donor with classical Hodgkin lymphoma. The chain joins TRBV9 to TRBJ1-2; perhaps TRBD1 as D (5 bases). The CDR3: CASSMEKGAPGGYTF. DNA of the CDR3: TGTGCCAGCAGCATGGAAAAAGGGGCGCCAGGTGGCTACACCTTC.